This passage covers 19 T cell receptor beta chains from one sample sequenced in a study of regulatory T cells in long-lasting Graves disease. With iRepertoire HTBI primers and Arm-PCR of CDR3 regions, TCR beta libraries were built. TCRdb re-analysed the multiplex PCR reads in MiXCR, keeping a single row per CDR3 protein. The profile covers approximately 350,000 distinct CDR3 sequences, with roughly 23% appearing a single time and under 35% taken by the ten largest. The time point was: persistent/refractory GD, antithyroid drugs over 5 years with positive TRAb. TCR sequences were obtained from RNA taken from PBMCs. Sequenced here: peripheral blood mononuclear cells (PBMCs), sampled when the disease was refractory, from a patient treated with antithyroid drugs. Every receptor here comes from a middle-aged woman with Graves disease.

This clonotype was seen repeatedly, ten times or more. The chain recombines TRBV11-2 with TRBJ2-5, with D hard to call. This CDR3 has 15 amino acids. Trimming removed 4 bases at V and 5 bases at J, with 17 bases between. CDR1 SGHAT and CDR2 FQNNGV come from the germline V gene. In DNA, the CDR3 is TGTGCCAGCAGCTCTTACAATGGGGTAGAGGAGACCCAGTACTTC. Translating it yields CASSSYNGVEETQYF.

About this clonotype itself: One end of the junction is discordant with germline, which a read error may explain. V and J are TRBV7-3 and TRBJ2-7; D remains ambiguous. The CDR3 sequence is 13 residues long. Germline CDR1 and CDR2: SGHTA and FQGTGA. The CDR3 here is CASSSSPDGTENF. The CDR3 DNA sequence: TGTGCCAGCAGCTCCTCACCAGACGGAACTGAGAACTTC.

This clonotype appeared a few times. V usage is TRBV14 and J usage is TRBJ1-2; TRBD1 might be the D (6 bases). CDR3 length: 15 amino acids. The V and J ends lost 5 bases and 4 bases respectively, with 17 bases between them. From germline, CDR1 is SGHDN and CDR2 FVKESK. CDR3 protein: CASSKLTGSFYGYTF. The CDR3 DNA reads TGTGCCAGCAGCAAATTGACAGGCTCGTTCTATGGCTACACCTTC.

This clonotype was detected many times. CDR3 residues: CASSEALYLGLAASYEQYF. The CDR3 nucleotides are TGTGCCAGCAGTGAAGCGCTTTACTTGGGACTAGCGGCCTCCTACGAGCAGTACTTC. This rearrangement joins TRBV2 to TRBJ2-7; 11 bases match TRBD2. CDR1 is SNHLY and CDR2 is FYNNEI in the germline V gene. Trimming took 0 bases from V and 0 from J; bases not matched to a gene: 10. This CDR3 comprises 19 residues.

The chain carries TRBV3-1 and TRBJ2-7; D is unresolved. The CDR3 covers 17 residues. Germline assignment: CDR1 LGHDT and CDR2 YNNKEL (reference sequence). Trimming pared 3 bases from V and 0 bases from J, leaving 18 bases between. The CDR3 nucleotides read TGTGCCAGCAGCCAGCGGAAGGTGGCAGGTATCTCCTACGAGCAGTACTTC. This translates into CASSQRKVAGISYEQYF.

The table lists this clonotype with a few counts. The chain links TRBV20-1 to TRBJ1-1; D ambiguous. In germline, CDR1 is DFQATT, CDR2 SNEGSKA (reference sequence). Trimming removed 6 bases from V and 5 bases from J, with 16 bases in between. CDR3 length equals 13 residues. CDR3: CSATRHRVTEAFF. Here the CDR3 DNA reads TGCAGTGCAACCAGACATCGGGTTACTGAAGCTTTCTTT.

This clonotype was observed a handful of times. Here the CDR3 reads CASSQGVSRPLHF. CDR3 bases: TGCGCCAGCAGCCAAGGGGTTTCGAGACCCCTCCACTTT. V is TRBV4-1 and J is TRBJ1-6; D is unclear. This CDR3 comprises 13 residues. Germline-derived CDR1 and CDR2 are MGHRA and YSYEKL. Trimming shortened V by 1 base and J by 12 bases, and 10 bases separated the two germline ends.

This clonotype came up many times. This sequence joins TRBV11-2 and TRBJ1-6; a possible D gene is TRBD1 (5 bases). V was clipped by 5 bases and J by 12 bases, with 14 bases between them. This CDR3 region has 13 residues. The germline gives CDR1 SGHAT, CDR2 FQNNGV. This CDR3 reads CASSTNTGLPLHF. In DNA, the CDR3 is TGTGCCAGCAGCACCAACACAGGTTTACCCCTCCACTTT.

V usage is TRBV5-1 and J usage is TRBJ2-7; D is ambiguous. Per the germline V gene, CDR1 is SGHRS and CDR2 is YFSETQ. Trimming took off 4 bases at V and 2 bases at J, with 16 bases between the two ends. The CDR3 loop spans 15 amino acids. For the CDR3, the DNA is TGCGCCAGCAGCCTCAATCACCCCGGAACCTACGAGCAGTACTTC. Translated: CASSLNHPGTYEQYF. Full variable domain (outside the CDR3, taken from reference TRBV5-1 and TRBJ2-7): KAGVTQTPRYLIKTRGQQVTLSCSPISGHRSVSWYQQTPGQGLQFLFEYFSETQRNKGNFPGRFSGRQFSNSRSEMNVSTLELGDSALYLCASSLNHPGTYEQYFGPGTRLTVT.

This clonotype was detected only a few times. This chain uses TRBV12-3 or TRBV12-4 with TRBJ1-2; possible D gene TRBD1, 6 bases. Trimming took off 7 bases at V and 6 bases at J, with 12 bases between the two ends. The CDR3 consists of 12 residues. This CDR3 reads CASTETGDGYTF. Here the CDR3 DNA reads TGTGCCAGCACCGAGACAGGTGATGGCTACACCTTC.

J is TRBJ2-7 and V is TRBV20-1; TRBD1 is a possible D gene (6 bases). The length of the CDR3 is 16 residues. Germline CDR1 reads DFQATT; CDR2 reads SNEGSKA (reference sequence). V gave up 1 base and J gave up 0 bases, with 16 bases separating them. The CDR3 spells CSARAPLRDISYEQYF. The CDR3 DNA follows: TGCAGTGCTAGAGCTCCTCTCCGGGACATCTCCTACGAGCAGTACTTC.

This clonotype was detected only a few times. The CDR3 protein is CSVVRYTGELFF. CDR3 sequence (DNA): TGCAGCGTTGTCAGATACACCGGGGAGCTGTTTTTT. The chain couples TRBV29-1 to TRBJ2-2; D unclear. The CDR3 is 12 residues long. Trimming took off 4 bases at V and 3 bases at J, with 6 bases between the two ends. Germline loops: CDR1 SQVTM, CDR2 ANQGSEA.

At least ten counts were recorded for this clonotype. The chain joins TRBV5-1 to TRBJ2-7; D not resolved. This CDR3 spans 14 amino acids. V was shortened by 1 base and J by 3 bases, with 11 bases between the two germline ends. Per germline, CDR1 SGHRS and CDR2 YFSETQ. The CDR3, as DNA: TGCGCCAGCAGCTTGTCGGTCCTCCGCTACGAGCAGTACTTC. It yields the protein CASSLSVLRYEQYF.

The J gene is TRBJ2-4, the V gene TRBV6-1; D remains unclear. The CDR3 sequence is 15 residues long. Germline-derived CDR1 and CDR2 are MNHNS and SASEGT. Trimming removed 7 bases at V and 0 bases at J, with 13 bases between. The CDR3 protein is CASTTRSLAKNIQYF. In nucleotides, the CDR3 is TGTGCCAGCACCACGCGGTCCCTAGCCAAAAACATTCAGTACTTC.

V and J are TRBV20-1 and TRBJ2-7; D is uncertain. Germline CDR1 and CDR2: DFQATT and SNEGSKA (reference sequence). Trimming took off 0 bases at V and 4 bases at J, with 16 bases between the two ends. The CDR3 loop spans 15 amino acids. CDR3 sequence (DNA): TGCAGTGCTAGAGATCCCAATCGTCGCCTTTACGAGCAGTACTTC. Translating gives CSARDPNRRLYEQYF.

This chain connects TRBV18 to TRBJ2-5, with 11 bases aligning to TRBD1. The CDR3 runs to 15 residues. In germline, CDR1 is KGHSH, CDR2 LQKENI. V dropped 3 bases and J dropped 5; count of bases not matched to a gene: 5. This chain's CDR3 is CASSPWTGGAETQYF. The CDR3 region has the DNA TGTGCCAGCTCACCTTGGACAGGGGGCGCGGAGACCCAGTACTTC. The whole variable domain, filled in from reference TRBV18 and TRBJ2-5, reads NAGVMQNPRHLVRRRGQEARLRCSPMKGHSHVYWYRQLPEEGLKFMVYLQKENIIDESGMPKERFSAEFPKEGPSILRIQQVVRGDSAAYFCASSPWTGGAETQYFGPGTRLLVL.

The chain is built from TRBV29-1 and TRBJ2-1; the match to TRBD2 covers 9 bases. This CDR3 is 14 amino acids long. Unmatched junction bases numbered 8, after V lost 2 bases and J lost 9 bases. Germline CDR1 SQVTM, CDR2 ANQGSEA. For the CDR3, the DNA is TGCAGCGTTGAACTAGCGGGACCACCCAGTGAGCAGTTCTTC. This translates into CSVELAGPPSEQFF.

This clonotype was detected only once. The chain links TRBV6-1 to TRBJ2-2, with a weak D call TRBD2 (5 bases). The CDR3 is 13 residues long. Trimming left V 6 bases short and J 1 base short, with 6 bases between. From germline, CDR1 is MNHNS and CDR2 SASEGT. DNA of the CDR3: TGTGCCAGCAGGGAGGTGAACACCGGGGAGCTGTTTTTT. Protein: CASREVNTGELFF.

V is TRBV5-4 and J is TRBJ2-5; 13 bases fit TRBD2. Trimming cost V 1 base and J 3 bases; bases outside gene matches: 9. The length of the CDR3 is 18 residues. Germline V CDR1 and CDR2: SGHNT, YYREEE (reference sequence). The chain's CDR3 is CASSLRAMGLAGKETQYF. The DNA of the CDR3 is TGTGCCAGCAGCTTGCGCGCAATGGGACTAGCGGGGAAAGAGACCCAGTACTTC.